The subject of this entry is one T cell receptor (beta chain). Only in-frame clones appear in the TCRdb table, and some are missing; sequencing was by immunoSEQ multiplex PCR. The sample has hundreds of thousands of clones, around 73% seen once; the top ten hold 1.5% to 2%. V was pared by 7 bases and J by 7 bases, with 10 bases of the junction left unmatched. The CDR3 is 14 residues long. Germline loops: CDR1 MNHEY, CDR2 SVGAGI. The data derive from a study of shared clonotypes between healthy human individuals. The sequence was obtained from a woman aged 25 to 39 in good health. The specimen sequenced was memory CD4+ T cells sorted from blood. As for subset: CD45RA-negative fraction. V is TRBV6-5 and J is TRBJ1-1; 9 bases are a match to TRBD1. The CDR3 DNA is TGTGCCAGCACGTACGCCGGGACAGGGAGTGAAGCTTTCTTT. Encoded protein: CASTYAGTGSEAFF.